Listed below are T cell receptor beta chains from one sample, sequenced in a study of blood T cell repertoires in COVID-19. Repertoires were generated with immunoSEQ multiplex PCR, while TCRdb's copy carries only in-frame clones and drops some. Of about 200,000 clones in the sample, 65% to 90% were seen once. The sequencing input was PBMCs or T cells enriched from blood (not recorded which). Every receptor here comes from a woman aged 40 to 50 with acute COVID-19. The CDR3 runs from the conserved cysteine through the conserved F or W. A D gene is named only where the DNA matches it firmly. Clone size appears in some rows only: once, few, many, or a class for an expanded clone.

J gene,V gene,D gene,clone size,CDR3 DNA,CDR3 protein
TRBJ1-2,TRBV24-1,TRBD1,NA,TGTGCCACCAGTGACCGGACAGGGGGACAGGGCTACACCTTC,CATSDRTGGQGYTF
TRBJ2-7,TRBV19,NA,NA,TGTGCCAGTAGTATAACAGCGGCATACGAGCAGTACTTC,CASSITAAYEQYF
TRBJ2-2,TRBV24-1,TRBD1,NA,TGTGCCACCAGTGGTCCTACCGGGACAGGGGGCTCAGGGGAGCTGTTTTTT,CATSGPTGTGGSGELFF
TRBJ1-1,TRBV11-3,TRBD1,NA,TGTGCCAGCAGCGCCCGGGCCCTACAGGGGGCGGCTTTCTTT,CASSARALQGAAFF
TRBJ1-5,TRBV28,NA,NA,TGTGCCAGCAGTTTCTATGGTCAGGGGAATAATCAGCCCCAGCATTTT,CASSFYGQGNNQPQHF
TRBJ2-5,TRBV19,NA,NA,TGTGCCAGTAGTGACTTCTCGGACGGTATCCGGGACCAGTACTTC,CASSDFSDGIRDQYF
TRBJ1-5,TRBV29-1,NA,NA,TGCAGCGTTGCGGAGGGGCTTTTGGGCAATCAGCCCCAGCATTTT,CSVAEGLLGNQPQHF
TRBJ2-3,TRBV4-2,NA,few,TGTGCCAGCAGCCAAGCAGGAGCGGAACGCACAGATACGCAGTATTTT,CASSQAGAERTDTQYF
TRBJ2-1,TRBV2,TRBD2,NA,TGTGCCAGCAAAAAGCGGGAGGAGGCTGAGCAGTTCTTC,CASKKREEAEQFF
TRBJ2-3,TRBV30,TRBD1,NA,TGTGCCTGGAGTTCCGGACAGGGTAGCACAGATACGCAGTATTTT,CAWSSGQGSTDTQYF
TRBJ1-4,TRBV27,NA,NA,TGTGCCAGCAGTTCAGACAGGAGTAATGAAAAACTGTTTTTT,CASSSDRSNEKLFF
TRBJ1-1,TRBV5-1,NA,NA,TGCGCCAGCAGCCCATGGACGGGCGGGAGCACTGAAGCTTTCTTT,CASSPWTGGSTEAFF
TRBJ1-1,TRBV28,TRBD1,once,TGTGCCAGCAGACCAGGGGGCTCCACTGAAGCTTTCTTT,CASRPGGSTEAFF
TRBJ2-1,TRBV28,NA,NA,TGTGCCAGCAGTTTAGGGGGGATGGGGCCGATCGAGGGGCAGTTCTTC,CASSLGGMGPIEGQFF
TRBJ2-1,TRBV27,TRBD1,NA,TGTGCCAGCAGTTTGCCAACTAGGGACAGGCTAGCTGAGCAGTTCTTC,CASSLPTRDRLAEQFF
TRBJ2-3,TRBV27,NA,NA,TGTGCCAGCAGCCAGGGCTGGCACACAGATACGCAGTATTTT,CASSQGWHTDTQYF
TRBJ1-1,TRBV5-1,TRBD1,NA,TGCGCCAGCAGCTTTCAGGGACAGGGGAACACTGAAGCTTTCTTT,CASSFQGQGNTEAFF
TRBJ2-1,TRBV7-3,NA,NA,TGTGCCAGCAGCCTTCAGGGGCGCTCCTACAATGAGCAGTTCTTC,CASSLQGRSYNEQFF
TRBJ1-2,TRBV28,TRBD1,NA,TGTGCCAGCAGTGGACAGGGTGGGTTAGATGGCTACACCTTC,CASSGQGGLDGYTF
TRBJ2-1,TRBV7-3,TRBD2,NA,TGTGCCAGCAGCTTAGGGACTAGCGGGAGCAATGAGCAGTTCTTC,CASSLGTSGSNEQFF
TRBJ2-5,TRBV11-1,NA,NA,TGTGCCAGCAGCTTAGGGGCCCAAGGAGAGACCCAGTACTTC,CASSLGAQGETQYF
TRBJ1-5,TRBV6-5,NA,NA,TGTGCCAGCAGTCAGGGGTCTGGGCAGCCCCAGCATTTT,CASSQGSGQPQHF
TRBJ2-2,TRBV6-2/TRBV6-3,NA,few,TGTGCCAGCAGTTACTCGACGGGGGGCGCAGGCGGGGAGCTGTTTTTT,CASSYSTGGAGGELFF
TRBJ2-1,TRBV7-2,NA,NA,TGTGCCAGCAGCTTAGGACAGAACAATGAGCAGTTCTTC,CASSLGQNNEQFF
TRBJ1-2,TRBV9,NA,NA,TGTGCCAGCAGCCCCCAGGGTTTCTATGGTGGCTACACCTTC,CASSPQGFYGGYTF
TRBJ2-3,TRBV28,NA,NA,TGTGCCAGCAGCATAGCCCAACGCTTAGATACGCAGTATTTT,CASSIAQRLDTQYF
TRBJ2-3,TRBV27,NA,NA,TGTGCCAGCAGTTCAACTTCGAACACAGATACGCAGTATTTT,CASSSTSNTDTQYF
TRBJ2-7,TRBV11-2,TRBD2,NA,TGTGCCAGCAGCCCCAGCGGGGGCACCTACGAGCAGTACTTC,CASSPSGGTYEQYF
TRBJ2-7,TRBV9,TRBD2,NA,TGTGCCAGCAGCACCCGGACTAGCGTCAGCTACGAGCAGTACTTC,CASSTRTSVSYEQYF
TRBJ2-7,TRBV27,TRBD1,NA,TGTGCCAGCACTGCCGGGACAGCAGCCTACGAGCAGTACTTC,CASTAGTAAYEQYF
TRBJ2-4,TRBV7-8,NA,NA,TGTGCCAGCAGCTTTGGCGGGTCCGCCAAAAACATTCAGTACTTC,CASSFGGSAKNIQYF
TRBJ2-2,TRBV28,NA,NA,TGTGCCAGCGTCCAAAGTAGCGTGGGTTGGAGCACCGGGGAGCTGTTTTTT,CASVQSSVGWSTGELFF
TRBJ2-2,TRBV11-2,TRBD2,NA,TGTGCCAGCATCCCCCTTCTAGCGGGAGGCACCGGGGAGCTGTTTTTT,CASIPLLAGGTGELFF
TRBJ2-7,TRBV6-1,NA,NA,TGTGCCAGCAGTGAACCTGGAGGGGTCGAGCAGTACTTC,CASSEPGGVEQYF
TRBJ1-1,TRBV19,TRBD1,few,TGTGCCAGTAGTTCCCCCCGGGGACAGGGAGGTACTGAAGCTTTCTTT,CASSSPRGQGGTEAFF
TRBJ2-3,TRBV9,TRBD1,NA,TGTGCCAGCAGCGACCCCCGGGACAGGGGGCTAACAGATACGCAGTATTTT,CASSDPRDRGLTDTQYF
TRBJ1-2,TRBV5-1,TRBD1,NA,TGCGCCAGCAGCTTGGGGACAGGGAATGGCTACACCTTC,CASSLGTGNGYTF
TRBJ2-2,TRBV9,TRBD2,NA,TGTGCCAGCAGCGTCTCACGGAGCGGGGGCGGGGAGCTGTTTTTT,CASSVSRSGGGELFF
TRBJ2-7,TRBV18,NA,NA,TGTGCCAGCTCACCGAGAGACCCGGGACATACCTACGAGCAGTACTTC,CASSPRDPGHTYEQYF
TRBJ2-1,TRBV7-2,NA,few,TGTGCCAGCAGCTCTCGCGACCGGGACTGGCAGTTCTTC,CASSSRDRDWQFF
TRBJ1-2,TRBV11-2,TRBD1,NA,TGTGCCAGCAGCCAGTACAGGGGGATTTCGACCTATGGCTACACCTTC,CASSQYRGISTYGYTF
TRBJ2-1,TRBV24-1,NA,many,TGTGCCACCAGTGTTCAGGGGCGCAATGAGCAGTTCTTC,CATSVQGRNEQFF
TRBJ1-2,TRBV5-5,TRBD1,NA,TGTGCCAGCAGTTTTCCGGGACAGCCTCGAGGCTACACCTTC,CASSFPGQPRGYTF
TRBJ2-3,TRBV5-1,NA,NA,TGCGCCAGCAGCTTGGCGGGACTCCCAGATACGCAGTATTTT,CASSLAGLPDTQYF
TRBJ1-2,TRBV7-8,TRBD1,once,TGTGCCAGCAGCCCTTACAGGGGGAGGTCAGGTGGCTACACCTTC,CASSPYRGRSGGYTF
TRBJ2-1,TRBV7-8,NA,NA,TGTGCCAGCAGCTTTATCCACAATGAGCAGTTCTTC,CASSFIHNEQFF